This T cell receptor beta chain was found in a study of T cells after somatic rescue of genetic block. The data were produced by immunoSEQ multiplex PCR, yet TCRdb's version contains in-frame clones alone and is incomplete. This table holds fewer than 150,000 clones, about 89% found once. Trimming cost V 2 bases and J 7 bases, with 14 bases left between them. The CDR3 has 14 residues. Germline V lookup: CDR1 MNHEY, CDR2 SVGAGI. Source material: peripheral blood mononuclear cells (PBMCs). This TCR came from a young woman. The J gene is TRBJ1-1, the V gene TRBV6-5; a weak D match, TRBD1 (6 bases). CDR3 loop: CASSYGPGELEAFF. The CDR3 DNA reads as TGTGCCAGCAGTTACGGGCCAGGGGAACTTGAAGCTTTCTTT.